The T cell receptor (beta chain) under discussion was sequenced for a study of OX40 agonist ivuxolimab in advanced cancers. Only in-frame clones appear in the TCRdb table, and some are missing; sequencing was by immunoSEQ multiplex PCR. There are around 70,000 clones in the sample; 65% to 90% occur only once, and 0.95% to 1.3% lies in the top ten. As regards this clone: Other DNA sequences in the same sample also yield this CDR3.

The trim removed 2 bases at V and 7 bases at J, leaving 0 bases unmatched. Looked up from germline, CDR1 is SGHTA and CDR2 is FQGTGA. CDR3 length equals 14 residues. Systemic immunosuppression or autoimmune disease history was grounds to exclude patients. This TCR was sampled from an adult with an advanced solid tumor such as melanoma, head and neck, liver or kidney cancer. The V call is TRBV7-3, the J call TRBJ1-6; TRBD1 aligns across 9 bases. The sample consisted of CD4+ or CD8+ T cells sorted from blood, taken in a trial of the OX40 agonist ivuxolimab. The CDR3 nucleotides read TGTGCCAGCAGCTTAGGGACAGGGAATTCACCCCTCCACTTT. Its translation is CASSLGTGNSPLHF.